What follows are 27 T cell receptor beta chains derived from one specimen sequenced in a study of prognosis after radiotherapy for stage I lung cancer. Starting from genomic DNA, TCR beta CDR3 was amplified through two-round multiplex PCR. Primers specific to each TRBV and TRBJ gene drove first-round PCR. TCRdb independently ran MiXCR on the multiplex PCR reads; one entry per CDR3 protein. The sample yields about 21,000 distinct CDR3 sequences, roughly 45% seen once. The input for sequencing was PBMCs, taken before or after stereotactic body radiation therapy (not recorded which). Receptors were obtained from a donor over 45 with non-small cell lung cancer.

This clonotype was counted many times. The J gene is TRBJ2-2, the V gene TRBV7-2; TRBD2 is a possible D gene (5 bases). The CDR3 consists of 15 residues. V was pared by 5 bases and J by 1 base, with 11 bases between. Germline CDR1 reads SGHTA; CDR2 reads FQGNSA. CDR3 in DNA: TGTGCCAGCAGCGGACTGAGCCTGAACACCGGGGAGCTGTTTTTT. Protein sequence: CASSGLSLNTGELFF. Full variable domain (remainder filled in from reference TRBV7-2 and TRBJ2-2): GAGVSQSPSNKVTEKGKDVELRCDPISGHTALYWYRQSLGQGLEFLIYFQGNSAPDKSGLPSDRFSAERTGGSVSTLTIQRTQQEDSAVYLCASSGLSLNTGELFFGEGSRLTVL.

This clonotype is classed as medium-sized. The chain carries TRBV24-1 and TRBJ2-2; D may be TRBD1 (6 bases). Trimming took 0 bases from V and 6 from J, leaving 10 bases between them. The CDR3 has 15 amino acids. CDR1 and CDR2 from the germline V gene are KGHDR and SFDVKD. CDR3 sequence reads: CATSDLTQGPGELFF. In nucleotides, the CDR3 is TGTGCCACCAGTGATTTGACACAGGGCCCCGGGGAGCTGTTTTTT.

This clonotype came up many times. The V gene is TRBV3-1, the J gene TRBJ2-1; 7 nucleotides agree with TRBD2. The CDR3 sequence is 17 residues long. J lost 0 bases, V lost 4 bases, and 9 bases had no gene match. The germline CDR1 and CDR2 sequences are LGHDT and YNNKEL (reference sequence). In nucleotides, the CDR3 is TGTGCCAGCAGCCTTAACTACGGGGGGAGCTCCTACAATGAGCAGTTCTTC. Amino acids: CASSLNYGGSSYNEQFF.

This clonotype was seen many times. This chain links TRBV19 with TRBJ2-3; TRBD1 aligns across 7 bases. Losses at the gene ends were 1 base for V and 5 bases for J; bases not matched to a gene: 6. The CDR3 totals 15 residues. From germline, CDR1 is LNHDA and CDR2 SQIVND (reference sequence). DNA of the CDR3: TGTGCCAGTAGTATAGGTGACAGGGTAATAGATACGCAGTATTTT. As protein: CASSIGDRVIDTQYF.

The rearrangement links TRBV30 to TRBJ2-5, with D possibly TRBD1 on 5 matching bases. Germline-derived CDR1 and CDR2 are GTSNPN and SVGIG (reference sequence). The CDR3 spans 11 residues. The ends were cut back, 6 bases at V and 5 bases at J, with 10 bases in the middle. The DNA for the CDR3 is TGTGCCTGTTCAGGGCGGGAGACCCAGTACTTC. Protein product: CACSGRETQYF.

This clonotype came up many times. The genes are TRBV7-9 and TRBJ1-4, with D uncertain. Germline-derived CDR1 and CDR2 are SEHNR and FQNEAQ (reference sequence). Trimming stripped 5 bases from V and 5 bases from J, with 12 bases between. This CDR3 is 14 amino acids long. The CDR3 sequence is CASSLGPGNEKLFF. The CDR3 DNA reads TGTGCCAGCAGCCTCGGCCCGGGGAATGAAAAACTGTTTTTT. Variable domain in full (rest from reference TRBV7-9 and TRBJ1-4): DTGVSQNPRHKITKRGQNVTFRCDPISEHNRLYWYRQTLGQGPEFLTYFQNEAQLEKSRLLSDRFSAERPKGSFSTLEIQRTEQGDSAMYLCASSLGPGNEKLFFGSGTQLSVL.

The chain uses TRBV20-1 and TRBJ2-1, with TRBD2 identical over 7 bases. CDR1 is DFQATT, CDR2 SNEGSKA, per germline (reference sequence). CDR3 length equals 16 residues. V was clipped by 3 bases and J by 0 bases; unmatched bases: 8. The DNA of the CDR3 is TGCAGTGCTAGGAAGACTAGCTGGGGCTCCTACAATGAGCAGTTCTTC. Translation gives CSARKTSWGSYNEQFF.

This clonotype was seen at least ten times. J is TRBJ1-4 and V is TRBV11-3, with 7 positions matching TRBD1. Germline V gene data show CDR1 as SGHNT and CDR2 as YENEEA. V trimming: 3 bases; J trimming: 8 bases; junction bases outside the gene matches: 3. CDR3 length: 13 amino acids. CDR3 amino acids: CASSFRGAEKLFF. The CDR3 coding sequence is TGTGCCAGCAGCTTCAGGGGGGCGGAAAAACTGTTTTTT.

In regard to this clonotype: Compared with germline, one end of the junction differs, possibly owing to a read error. This sequence joins TRBV5-1 and TRBJ2-1; D remains unclear. Germline V lookup: CDR1 SGHRS, CDR2 YFSETQ. The CDR3 is 13 residues long. This chain's CDR3 is CAGSSGSLNEQFF. The CDR3 bases are TGCGCCGGCAGCTCGGGCTCCCTCAATGAGCAGTTCTTC.

Concerning this clonotype itself: Relative to the germline gene, one junction end is altered; a read error may explain this. The J gene is TRBJ2-7, the V gene TRBV11-3, with 9 bases identical to TRBD2. Germline values: CDR1 SGHNT, CDR2 YENEEA. There are 18 residues in the CDR3. CDR3 sequence reads: CASSAQPGASGNSYDQYF. The CDR3 bases are TGTGCCAGCAGCGCCCAGCCTGGAGCTAGCGGGAACTCCTACGATCAGTACTTC. Supplemented by reference TRBV11-3 and TRBJ2-7, the full variable domain reads EAGVVQSPRYKIIEKKQPVAFWCNPISGHNTLYWYLQNLGQGPELLIRYENEEAVDDSQLPKDRFSAERLKGVDSTLKIQPAELGDSAVYLCASSAQPGASGNSYDQYFGPGTRLTVT.

This clonotype showed up many times. The chain combines TRBV27 with TRBJ2-7, with TRBD2 matching over 9 bases. V was clipped by 2 bases and J by 12 bases; unmatched bases: 11. Germline values: CDR1 MNHEY, CDR2 SMNVEV (reference sequence). There are 14 residues in the CDR3. CDR3 nucleotides: TGTGCCAGCAGTTTAGGCGTCCTAGCGGGAAAGCGGTACTTC. Protein product: CASSLGVLAGKRYF.

Concerning this clonotype itself: A read error is possible here, since a much larger clone lies one base away. V is TRBV20-1 and J is TRBJ2-5; perhaps TRBD2 as D (6 bases). Germline lookup yields CDR1 DFQATT and CDR2 SNEGSKA (reference sequence). Trimming left V 0 bases short and J 5 bases short, with 16 bases between. The CDR3 runs to 15 residues. Written as DNA, the CDR3 is TGCAGTGCTAGAGATCGTCTGCGGGATGGGGAGACCCAGTACTTC. As protein: CSARDRLRDGETQYF.

This clonotype appeared many times. CDR3 nucleotide sequence: TGTGCCAGCAGCCGAGGGGCCTACGAGCAGTACTTC. It specifies CASSRGAYEQYF. V and J are TRBV3-1 and TRBJ2-7, with D perhaps TRBD1 or TRBD2 (5 bases each). There are 12 residues in the CDR3. The V and J ends lost 4 bases and 2 bases respectively, with 6 bases between them. In germline, CDR1 is LGHDT, CDR2 YNNKEL (reference sequence).

On this clonotype itself: A read error is the likely source, as a far larger clone sits one nucleotide away. The CDR3 nucleotides are TGTGCCAGCAGCCAGGGACCCGGGGATCTCTACGAGCAGTTCTTC. Protein: CASSQGPGDLYEQFF. The chain joins TRBV3-1 to TRBJ2-1; the D gene could be TRBD1 or TRBD2 (5 bases each). Per germline, CDR1 LGHDT and CDR2 YNNKEL (reference sequence). The CDR3 covers 15 residues. The V and J ends lost 3 bases and 10 bases respectively, with 19 bases between them.

This clonotype is judged medium-sized. The chain has TRBV6-2 or TRBV6-3 and TRBJ2-1, with a possible D match to TRBD2 (5 bases). This CDR3 is 13 amino acids long. The ends were cut back, 2 bases at V and 3 bases at J, with 5 bases in the middle. Germline V gene sequence: CDR1 MNHEY, CDR2 SVGEGT. The CDR3 DNA is TGTGCCAGCAGTTACGAGGGCTACAATGAGCAGTTCTTC. The encoded protein is CASSYEGYNEQFF.

This clonotype has at least ten counts. This chain connects TRBV27 to TRBJ2-1; D not resolved. The CDR3 is 16 residues long. Germline CDR1 and CDR2: MNHEY and SMNVEV (reference sequence). V was shortened by 4 bases and J by 6 bases, with 19 bases between the two germline ends. CDR3 in DNA: TGTGCCAGCAGTTCACCGTTGCGAGGTATCCGCAATGAGCAGTTCTTC. It yields the protein CASSSPLRGIRNEQFF.

The chain has TRBV20-1 and TRBJ2-2; D gene unclear. Germline CDR1 reads DFQATT; CDR2 reads SNEGSKA (reference sequence). Trimming left V 0 bases short and J 1 base short, with 9 bases between. The CDR3 has 15 amino acids. CDR3 amino acids: CSARDRFGNTGELFF. For the CDR3, the DNA is TGCAGTGCTAGAGATCGTTTCGGGAACACCGGGGAGCTGTTTTTT.

V is TRBV6-1 and J is TRBJ2-2, with D perhaps matching TRBD2 (6 bases). This CDR3 is 12 amino acids long. Germline V gene lookup returns CDR1 MNHNS and CDR2 SASEGT. The germline V and J ends were trimmed by 7 bases and 9 bases, with 12 bases remaining between them. The CDR3 bases are TGTGCCAGCACCTGGGGAGGCTGGGAGCTGTTTTTT. Protein: CASTWGGWELFF.

This clonotype was picked up many times. The gene calls are TRBV7-3 and TRBJ2-1, with 8 bases fitting TRBD2. CDR3 length equals 15 residues. Germline-derived CDR1 and CDR2 are SGHTA and FQGTGA. With 5 bases clipped from V and 4 bases from J, the junction kept 7 bases outside the gene matches. CDR3 DNA sequence: TGTGCCAGCAGCGAGCTAGCGGGCGTATACAATGAGCAGTTCTTC. Its translation: CASSELAGVYNEQFF.

This clonotype appeared many times. The chain links TRBV25-1 to TRBJ1-1; D not resolved. Trimming removed 8 bases at V and 5 bases at J, with 18 bases between. CDR3 length: 14 residues. The germline gives CDR1 MGHDK, CDR2 SYGVNS. In DNA form, the CDR3 reads TGTGCCAGCTCAGCGGAAGGGAGGAGGACTGAAGCTTTCTTT. It codes for CASSAEGRRTEAFF.

Note on this clonotype: This sequence may be a read error, since a much larger clone differs from it by one base. V is TRBV18 and J is TRBJ1-1; TRBD1 agrees at 11 bases. CDR1 is KGHSH, CDR2 LQKENI, per germline. V shed 7 bases, J shed 5 bases, and the junction held 12 bases outside the gene matches. CDR3 length: 16 amino acids. The CDR3 DNA reads TGTGCCAGCTTAACCGGGACAGGGGGACGGGGTACTGAAGCTTTCTTT. Translation: CASLTGTGGRGTEAFF. Full variable domain (outside the CDR3, taken from reference TRBV18 and TRBJ1-1): NAGVMQNPRHLVRRRGQEARLRCSPMKGHSHVYWYRQLPEEGLKFMVYLQKENIIDESGMPKERFSAEFPKEGPSILRIQQVVRGDSAAYFCASLTGTGGRGTEAFFGQGTRLTVV.

V is TRBV27 and J is TRBJ2-3, with D uncertain. The CDR3 has 16 amino acids. Germline CDR1 is MNHEY and CDR2 is SMNVEV (reference sequence). With 3 bases removed from V and 5 bases from J, the gap between germline ends came to 18 bases. CDR3 bases: TGTGCCAGCAGTTTGTCCGACGGAAGAAAGAGAGATACGCAGTATTTT. This gives the protein CASSLSDGRKRDTQYF.

On this clonotype: One junction end does not reproduce the germline sequence, and a read error may be involved. The rearrangement uses TRBV6-1 and TRBJ2-1, with TRBD2 identical over 12 bases. The CDR3 length is 15 residues. Germline lookup yields CDR1 MNHNS and CDR2 SASEGT. CDR3 nucleotides: TGTGCCAGCAGTGTTGGTACTAGCGGGAGGAATGAGCACTTCTTC. As protein: CASSVGTSGRNEHFF.

Regarding this clonotype: A read error may explain this, as a much larger clone is one base away. The CDR3 does not end in the conserved phenylalanine or tryptophan, so this is likely a read error. This chain connects TRBV5-1 to TRBJ2-5; no definite D call. This CDR3 is built from 11 residues. The ends were cut back, 3 bases at V and 0 bases at J, with 0 bases in the middle. Germline assignment: CDR1 SGHRS and CDR2 YFSETQ. The CDR3 DNA sequence: TGCGCCAGCAGCTACCAAGAGACCCAGTACCTC. Residues: CASSYQETQYL.

The rearrangement uses TRBV20-1 and TRBJ2-5; 8 bases are shared with TRBD2. With V trimmed by 0 bases and J by 5 bases, 11 bases remained unmatched. The germline CDR1 and CDR2 sequences are DFQATT and SNEGSKA (reference sequence). This CDR3 is 16 amino acids long. In nucleotides, the CDR3 is TGCAGTGCTAGAGATTCTCCAGCGGGAGTCGGCGAGACCCAGTACTTC. Encoded protein: CSARDSPAGVGETQYF.

The J gene is TRBJ1-5, the V gene TRBV11-2; 7 positions agree with TRBD1. This CDR3 comprises 15 residues. Losses at the gene ends were 1 base for V and 7 bases for J; bases not matched to a gene: 7. Germline values: CDR1 SGHAT, CDR2 FQNNGV. The CDR3 loop is CASSLGQGGEQPQHF. For the CDR3, the DNA is TGTGCCAGCAGCTTAGGACAGGGAGGGGAACAGCCCCAGCATTTT.

The V gene is TRBV7-2, the J gene TRBJ1-2, with 8 nucleotides matching TRBD1. CDR1 is SGHTA, CDR2 FQGNSA, per germline. With 1 base clipped from V and 14 bases from J, the junction kept 6 bases outside the gene matches. The CDR3 totals 12 residues. The CDR3 DNA reads as TGTGCCAGCAGCTTAGGAGGGGGACAGGAGACCTTC. It yields the protein CASSLGGGQETF.